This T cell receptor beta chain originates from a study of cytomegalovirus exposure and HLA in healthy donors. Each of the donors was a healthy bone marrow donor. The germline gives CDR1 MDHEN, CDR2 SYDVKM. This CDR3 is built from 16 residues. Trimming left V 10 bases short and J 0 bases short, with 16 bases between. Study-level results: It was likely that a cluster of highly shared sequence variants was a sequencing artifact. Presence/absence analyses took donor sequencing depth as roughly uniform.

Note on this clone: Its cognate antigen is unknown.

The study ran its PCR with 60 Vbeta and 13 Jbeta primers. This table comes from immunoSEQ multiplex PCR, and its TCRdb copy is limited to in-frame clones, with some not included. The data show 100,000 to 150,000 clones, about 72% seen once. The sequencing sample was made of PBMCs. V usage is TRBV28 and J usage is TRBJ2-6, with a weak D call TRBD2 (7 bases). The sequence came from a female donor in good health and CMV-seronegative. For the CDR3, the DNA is TGTGCCATCACACGGGGGGCGAACTCTGGGGCCAACGTCCTGACTTTC. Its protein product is CAITRGANSGANVLTF. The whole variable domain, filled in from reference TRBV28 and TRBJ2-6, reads DVKVTQSSRYLVKRTGEKVFLECVQDMDHENMFWYRQDPGLGLRLIYFSYDVKMKEKGDIPEGYSVSREKKERFSLILESASTNQTSMYLCAITRGANSGANVLTFGAGSRLTVL.